The 22 T cell receptor beta chains reported below all come from one sample, sequenced in a study of T cell responses to AZD1222 COVID-19 vaccine. Only in-frame clones appear in the TCRdb table, and some are missing; sequencing was by immunoSEQ multiplex PCR. The sample includes 90,000 to 150,000 clones, more than 70% of them seen just once. The sample was peripheral blood, taken on day 0 of AZD1222 vaccination. These receptors originate from an adult in good health.

Notes on this clone: At one of its ends the junction is not consistent with the germline gene, which may arise from a read error. This chain joins TRBV6-5 and TRBJ1-1; the D is unclear. The germline V gene has CDR1 MNHEY and CDR2 SVGAGI. The CDR3 totals 15 residues. In DNA, the CDR3 is TGTGCCAGCAGTTACTTGGACCGGGAGAACGCTGAAGCTTTCTTT. It specifies CASSYLDRENAEAFF.

The chain carries TRBV5-1 and TRBJ2-3; D may be TRBD1 (5 bases). V was trimmed by 3 bases and J by 0 bases, leaving 11 bases between them. Germline V gene data show CDR1 as SGHRS and CDR2 as YFSETQ. The CDR3 is 15 amino acids. The CDR3 spells CASSSQGTSTDTQYF. In nucleotides, the CDR3 is TGCGCCAGCAGCTCGCAGGGAACTAGCACAGATACGCAGTATTTT.

This chain links TRBV6-4 with TRBJ2-3; tentative D call: TRBD2 (6 bases). The CDR3 runs 14 residues. Looked up from germline, CDR1 is MRHNA and CDR2 is SNTAGT. V shed 4 bases and J shed 2 bases, with 10 bases lying between them. The CDR3 sequence: CASSARGNTDTQYF. CDR3 nucleotide sequence: TGTGCCAGCAGTGCACGGGGGAACACAGATACGCAGTATTTT.

The rearrangement uses TRBV10-1 and TRBJ1-6; D is possibly TRBD1 (6 bases). V lost 8 bases and J 5 bases, leaving 10 bases between the germline ends. Germline-derived CDR1 and CDR2 are WNHNN and SYGVQD (reference sequence). This CDR3 has 13 amino acids. CDR3 sequence reads: CASRQENNSPLHF. The CDR3 DNA reads as TGCGCCAGCCGACAGGAGAATAATTCACCCCTCCACTTT.

The chain joins TRBV28 to TRBJ1-2; 9 nucleotides match TRBD1. Germline CDR1 MDHEN, CDR2 SYDVKM. This CDR3 is 15 amino acids long. J was trimmed by 6 bases and V by 6 bases; bases with no gene match: 11. CDR3 region: CASSSTGQGSDGYTF. CDR3 in DNA: TGTGCCAGCAGCAGTACGGGACAGGGCTCCGATGGCTACACCTTC.

This rearrangement joins TRBV4-2 to TRBJ2-7; the match to TRBD2 covers 14 bases. The CDR3 is made up of 16 amino acids. V shed 2 bases, J shed 2 bases, and the junction held 2 bases outside the gene matches. Germline loops: CDR1 LGHNA, CDR2 YNFKEQ. The CDR3 protein is CASSQQTSGGAYEQYF. The CDR3 coding sequence is TGTGCCAGCAGCCAACAGACTAGCGGGGGGGCCTACGAGCAGTACTTC.

This chain links TRBV18 with TRBJ2-7; D is ambiguous. Germline V gene sequence: CDR1 KGHSH, CDR2 LQKENI. The CDR3 runs 15 residues. With 2 bases removed from V and 0 bases from J, the gap between germline ends came to 11 bases. CDR3 amino acids: CASSPTRANSYEQYF. Here the CDR3 DNA reads TGTGCCAGCTCACCAACCCGGGCCAACTCCTACGAGCAGTACTTC.

The chain has TRBV10-3 and TRBJ2-2; no clear D. The CDR3 consists of 14 residues. Per germline, CDR1 ENHRY and CDR2 SYGVKD. V lost 7 bases and J 2 bases, leaving 11 bases between the germline ends. Here the CDR3 reads CAITAGLNTGELFF. The CDR3, as DNA: TGTGCCATCACCGCAGGATTAAACACCGGGGAGCTGTTTTTT.

The chain uses TRBV5-4 and TRBJ2-7, with a possible D match to TRBD2 (6 bases). Germline assignment: CDR1 SGHNT and CDR2 YYREEE (reference sequence). V was clipped by 0 bases and J by 10 bases, with 23 bases between them. The CDR3 consists of 16 residues. The DNA for the CDR3 is TGTGCCAGCAGCTTGGGAGGTTTGGGGACTTTTCGAACTCAGTACTTC. It codes for CASSLGGLGTFRTQYF.

The chain couples TRBV27 to TRBJ1-2; D might be TRBD1 (6 bases). This CDR3 contains 14 residues. Trimming pared 4 bases from V and 5 bases from J, leaving 14 bases between. From germline, CDR1 is MNHEY and CDR2 SMNVEV (reference sequence). The CDR3 sequence is CASSYRTGIYGYTF. CDR3 nucleotide sequence: TGTGCCAGCAGTTACCGCACAGGGATTTATGGCTACACCTTC.

The chain is built from TRBV5-6 and TRBJ1-2; perhaps TRBD1 as D (6 bases). Germline values: CDR1 SGHDT, CDR2 YYEEEE. V lost 4 bases and J lost 1, with 17 bases in between. The CDR3 runs 16 residues. The CDR3 spells CASSPFRQGNNYGYTF. DNA of the CDR3: TGTGCCAGCAGCCCCTTTCGCCAGGGGAATAACTATGGCTACACCTTC.

V and J are TRBV20-1 and TRBJ1-5; no reliable D call. The CDR3 length is 12 residues. Germline CDR1 and CDR2: DFQATT and SNEGSKA (reference sequence). The ends were cut back, 3 bases at V and 4 bases at J, with 7 bases in the middle. The chain's CDR3 is CSASDQNQPQHF. In DNA form, the CDR3 reads TGCAGTGCTAGTGATCAGAATCAGCCCCAGCATTTT.

The J gene is TRBJ2-1, the V gene TRBV4-3, with 12 bases aligning to TRBD1. V dropped 0 bases and J dropped 8; count of bases not matched to a gene: 2. The germline V gene encodes CDR1 LGHNA and CDR2 YSLEER. The CDR3 is 15 residues long. The CDR3 DNA follows: TGCGCCAGCAGCCAAGAGGGGACAGGGGGCGATGAGCAGTTCTTC. Translating gives CASSQEGTGGDEQFF.

The chain links TRBV4-3 to TRBJ1-6; 8 bases map to TRBD1. The CDR3 is made up of 17 amino acids. Trimming took 2 bases from V and 5 from J; bases not matched to a gene: 8. Germline V gene sequence: CDR1 LGHNA, CDR2 YSLEER. In DNA, the CDR3 is TGCGCCAGCAGCCAAACCCCAACAGGGGGTGATAATTCACCCCTCCACTTT. Translated: CASSQTPTGGDNSPLHF.

V and J are TRBV7-2 and TRBJ2-5, with TRBD2 matching over 13 bases. This CDR3 contains 18 residues. Germline trimming cut 3 bases from V and 4 bases from J; bases unmatched to any gene: 11. Germline V CDR1 and CDR2: SGHTA, FQGNSA. The CDR3 DNA reads as TGTGCCAGCAGCTTGGGTCAACTAGCGGGGGGGTTGGGAGAGACCCAGTACTTC. It specifies CASSLGQLAGGLGETQYF.

CDR3 sequence reads: CASSGRVIDEQFF. CDR3 nucleotides: TGCGCCAGCAGTGGCCGCGTTATCGATGAGCAGTTCTTC. The chain uses TRBV10-1 and TRBJ2-1; D call uncertain. V lost 4 bases and J 8 bases, leaving 12 bases between the germline ends. The germline gives CDR1 WNHNN, CDR2 SYGVQD (reference sequence). The CDR3 is 13 residues long.

The gene calls are TRBV5-1 and TRBJ2-6, with D maybe TRBD2 (5 bases). Looked up from germline, CDR1 is SGHRS and CDR2 is YFSETQ. This CDR3 is built from 22 residues. Trimming removed 4 bases from V and 3 bases from J, with 32 bases in between. CDR3 sequence reads: CASSLGRLRFQSPRGGANVLTF. The CDR3 DNA reads as TGCGCCAGCAGCCTAGGGCGGTTAAGGTTTCAATCCCCCCGGGGTGGGGCCAACGTCCTGACTTTC. The full variable domain, completed using reference TRBV5-1 and TRBJ2-6, is KAGVTQTPRYLIKTRGQQVTLSCSPISGHRSVSWYQQTPGQGLQFLFEYFSETQRNKGNFPGRFSGRQFSNSRSEMNVSTLELGDSALYLCASSLGRLRFQSPRGGANVLTFGAGSRLTVL.

This chain uses TRBV6-5 with TRBJ2-1; no clear D gene. Trimming took 6 bases from V and 0 from J, leaving 9 bases between them. The CDR3 is made up of 14 amino acids. CDR1 and CDR2 from the germline V gene are MNHEY and SVGAGI. CDR3 in DNA: TGTGCCAGCAGGGGAAGGAGCTCCTACAATGAGCAGTTCTTC. This gives the protein CASRGRSSYNEQFF.

The chain is built from TRBV28 and TRBJ2-1, with 9 bases identical to TRBD2. CDR3 length: 15 residues. The germline V gene encodes CDR1 MDHEN and CDR2 SYDVKM. Trimming cost V 6 bases and J 2 bases; bases outside gene matches: 5. The CDR3 region is CASRSSGGTYNEQFF. CDR3 sequence (DNA): TGTGCCAGCAGGTCGAGCGGGGGGACCTACAATGAGCAGTTCTTC.

The chain is built from TRBV15 and TRBJ1-1, with TRBD1 identical over 8 bases. V lost 1 base to trimming and J lost 4 bases; unmatched junction nucleotides: 2. Germline V gene sequence: CDR1 LNHNV, CDR2 YYDKDF (reference sequence). The CDR3 is 14 residues long. The CDR3 region has the DNA TGTGCCACCAGCAGAGCCGACAGGGGCACTGAAGCTTTCTTT. Residues: CATSRADRGTEAFF.

The CDR3 here is CASSQVEAYEAFF. The DNA for the CDR3 is TGTGCCAGCAGCCAAGTGGAGGCCTATGAAGCTTTCTTT. The rearrangement uses TRBV4-2 and TRBJ1-1; D call uncertain. Germline CDR1 LGHNA, CDR2 YNFKEQ. This CDR3 contains 13 residues. Trimming pared 1 base from V and 7 bases from J, leaving 10 bases between.

In nucleotides, the CDR3 is TGCGCCAGCAGCTTGGAGAGGGCATCCACTGAAGCTTTCTTT. It translates to CASSLERASTEAFF. This sequence joins TRBV5-1 and TRBJ1-1; no reliable D call. The length of the CDR3 is 14 residues. V lost 0 bases to trimming and J lost 4 bases, with 10 bases between them. CDR1 is SGHRS and CDR2 is YFSETQ in the germline V gene.